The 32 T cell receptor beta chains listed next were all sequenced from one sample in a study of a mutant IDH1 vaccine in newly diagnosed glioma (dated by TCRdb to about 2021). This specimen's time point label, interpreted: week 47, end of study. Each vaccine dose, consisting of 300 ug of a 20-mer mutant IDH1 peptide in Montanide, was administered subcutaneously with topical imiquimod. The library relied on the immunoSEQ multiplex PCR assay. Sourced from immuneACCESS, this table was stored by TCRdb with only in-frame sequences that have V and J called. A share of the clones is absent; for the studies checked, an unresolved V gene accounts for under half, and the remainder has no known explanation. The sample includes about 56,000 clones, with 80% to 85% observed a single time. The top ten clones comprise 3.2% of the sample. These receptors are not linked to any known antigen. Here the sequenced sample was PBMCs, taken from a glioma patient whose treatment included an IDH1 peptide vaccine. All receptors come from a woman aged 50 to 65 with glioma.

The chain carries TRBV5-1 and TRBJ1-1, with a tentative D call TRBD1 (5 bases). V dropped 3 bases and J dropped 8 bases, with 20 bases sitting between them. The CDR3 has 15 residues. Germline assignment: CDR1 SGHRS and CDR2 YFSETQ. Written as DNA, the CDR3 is TGCGCCAGCAGCTCTGGGACGGACGCCTGGGGGGAAGCTTTCTTT. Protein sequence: CASSSGTDAWGEAFF.

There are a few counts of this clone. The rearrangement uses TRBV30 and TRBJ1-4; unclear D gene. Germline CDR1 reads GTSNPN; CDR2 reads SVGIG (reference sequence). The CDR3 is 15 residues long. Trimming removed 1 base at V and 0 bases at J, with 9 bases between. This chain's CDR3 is CAWSGILATNEKLFF. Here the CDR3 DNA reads TGTGCCTGGAGTGGGATACTTGCAACTAATGAAAAACTGTTTTTT.

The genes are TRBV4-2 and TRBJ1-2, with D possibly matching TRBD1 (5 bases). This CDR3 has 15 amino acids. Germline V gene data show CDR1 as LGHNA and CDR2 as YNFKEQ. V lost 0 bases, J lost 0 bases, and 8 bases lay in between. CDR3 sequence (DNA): TGTGCCAGCAGCCAAGACGCAGGGCCTAACTATGGCTACACCTTC. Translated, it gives CASSQDAGPNYGYTF.

The CDR3: CASSPEQGLEQFF. As DNA, the CDR3 is TGTGCCAGCAGCCCAGAACAAGGCCTTGAGCAGTTCTTC. The chain employs TRBV7-9 and TRBJ2-1; no clear D. The CDR3 runs 13 residues. Germline assignment: CDR1 SEHNR and CDR2 FQNEAQ (reference sequence). V was cut by 5 bases and J by 9 bases, with 14 bases left in between. Filled out from reference TRBV7-9 and TRBJ2-1, the complete variable domain reads DTGVSQNPRHKITKRGQNVTFRCDPISEHNRLYWYRQTLGQGPEFLTYFQNEAQLEKSRLLSDRFSAERPKGSFSTLEIQRTEQGDSAMYLCASSPEQGLEQFFGPGTRLTVL.

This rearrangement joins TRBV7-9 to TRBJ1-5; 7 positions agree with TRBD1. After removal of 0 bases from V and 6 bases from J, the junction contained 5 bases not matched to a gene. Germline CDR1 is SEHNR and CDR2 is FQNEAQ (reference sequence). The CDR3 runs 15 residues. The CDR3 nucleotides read TGTGCCAGCAGCTTAGCAGGGGGCGAGGGTCAGCCCCAGCATTTT. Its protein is CASSLAGGEGQPQHF.

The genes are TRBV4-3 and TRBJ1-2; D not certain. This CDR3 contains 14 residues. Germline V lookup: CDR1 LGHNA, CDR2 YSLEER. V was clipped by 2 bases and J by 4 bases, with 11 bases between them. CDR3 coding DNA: TGCGCCAGCAGCCAAAGTATAGGACTCTATGGCTACACCTTC. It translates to CASSQSIGLYGYTF.

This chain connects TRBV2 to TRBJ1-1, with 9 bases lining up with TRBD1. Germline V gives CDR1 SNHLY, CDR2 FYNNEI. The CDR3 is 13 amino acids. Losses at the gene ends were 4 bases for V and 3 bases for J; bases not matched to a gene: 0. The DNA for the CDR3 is TGTGCCAGCAGTGGACAGGGGGACACTGAAGCTTTCTTT. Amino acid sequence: CASSGQGDTEAFF. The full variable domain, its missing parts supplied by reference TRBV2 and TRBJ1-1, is EPEVTQTPSHQVTQMGQEVILRCVPISNHLYFYWYRQILGQKVEFLVSFYNNEISEKSEIFDDQFSVERPDGSNFTLKIRSTKLEDSAMYFCASSGQGDTEAFFGQGTRLTVV.

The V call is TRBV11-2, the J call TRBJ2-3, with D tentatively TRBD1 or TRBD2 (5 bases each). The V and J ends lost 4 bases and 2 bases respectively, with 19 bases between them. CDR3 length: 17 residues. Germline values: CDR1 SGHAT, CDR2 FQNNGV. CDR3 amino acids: CASSSLIRDGDTDTQYF. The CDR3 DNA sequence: TGTGCCAGCAGCTCACTAATCCGGGACGGGGACACAGATACGCAGTATTTT.

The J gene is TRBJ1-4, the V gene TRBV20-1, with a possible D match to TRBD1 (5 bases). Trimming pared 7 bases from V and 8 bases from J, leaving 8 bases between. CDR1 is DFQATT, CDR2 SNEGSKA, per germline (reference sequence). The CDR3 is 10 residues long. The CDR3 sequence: CSVEGEKLFF. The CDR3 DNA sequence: TGCAGTGTTGAGGGGGAAAAACTGTTTTTT.

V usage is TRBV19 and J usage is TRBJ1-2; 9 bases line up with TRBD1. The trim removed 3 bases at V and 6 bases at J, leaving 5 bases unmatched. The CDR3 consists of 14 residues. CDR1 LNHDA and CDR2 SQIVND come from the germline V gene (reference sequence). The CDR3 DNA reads TGTGCCAGTAGTATGCGGGGACAGGGCCATGGCTACACCTTC. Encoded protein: CASSMRGQGHGYTF. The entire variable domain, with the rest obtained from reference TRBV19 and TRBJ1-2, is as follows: DGGITQSPKYLFRKEGQNVTLSCEQNLNHDAMYWYRQDPGQGLRLIYYSQIVNDFQKGDIAEGYSVSREKKESFPLTVTSAQKNPTAFYLCASSMRGQGHGYTFGSGTRLTVV.

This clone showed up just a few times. CDR3 in DNA: TGCGCCAGCAGCTTGGGCCAGCTCCAAGAGACCCAGTACTTC. Translation: CASSLGQLQETQYF. This chain connects TRBV5-1 to TRBJ2-5; D is unresolved. Germline-derived CDR1 and CDR2 are SGHRS and YFSETQ. Trimming cost V 0 bases and J 1 base, with 7 bases left between them. The CDR3 loop spans 14 amino acids. The complete variable domain, with remaining parts taken from reference TRBV5-1 and TRBJ2-5, reads KAGVTQTPRYLIKTRGQQVTLSCSPISGHRSVSWYQQTPGQGLQFLFEYFSETQRNKGNFPGRFSGRQFSNSRSEMNVSTLELGDSALYLCASSLGQLQETQYFGPGTRLLVL.

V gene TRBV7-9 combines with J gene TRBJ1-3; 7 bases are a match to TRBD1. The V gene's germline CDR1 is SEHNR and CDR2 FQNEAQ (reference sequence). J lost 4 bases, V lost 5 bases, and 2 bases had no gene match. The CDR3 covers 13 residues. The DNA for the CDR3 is TGTGCCAGCAGCCACAGGGGAGGAAACACCATATATTTT. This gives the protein CASSHRGGNTIYF.

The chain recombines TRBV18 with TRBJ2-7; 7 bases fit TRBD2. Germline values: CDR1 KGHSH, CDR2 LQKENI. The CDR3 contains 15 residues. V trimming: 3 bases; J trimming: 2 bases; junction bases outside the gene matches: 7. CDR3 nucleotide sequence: TGTGCCAGCTCACCTGGTGGGGGGGTTCCCTACGAGCAGTACTTC. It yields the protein CASSPGGGVPYEQYF.

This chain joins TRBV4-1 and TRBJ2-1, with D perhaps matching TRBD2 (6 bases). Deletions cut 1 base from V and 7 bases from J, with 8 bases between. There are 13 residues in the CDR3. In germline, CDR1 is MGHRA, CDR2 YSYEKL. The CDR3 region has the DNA TGCGCCAGCAGCCAAGCGGGGAGGAATGAGCAGTTCTTC. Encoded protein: CASSQAGRNEQFF.

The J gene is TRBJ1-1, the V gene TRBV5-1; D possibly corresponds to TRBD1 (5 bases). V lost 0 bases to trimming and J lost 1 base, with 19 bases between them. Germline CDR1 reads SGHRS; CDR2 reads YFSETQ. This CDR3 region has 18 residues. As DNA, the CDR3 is TGCGCCAGCAGCTTGGCCTGGAGGGGTAAGGGATCGAACACTGAAGCTTTCTTT. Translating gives CASSLAWRGKGSNTEAFF.

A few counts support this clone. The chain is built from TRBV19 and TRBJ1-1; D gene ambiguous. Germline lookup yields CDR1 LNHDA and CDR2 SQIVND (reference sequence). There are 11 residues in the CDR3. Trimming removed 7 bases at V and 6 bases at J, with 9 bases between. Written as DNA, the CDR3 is TGTGCCAGTAACCCCGGACCTGAAGCTTTCTTT. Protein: CASNPGPEAFF.

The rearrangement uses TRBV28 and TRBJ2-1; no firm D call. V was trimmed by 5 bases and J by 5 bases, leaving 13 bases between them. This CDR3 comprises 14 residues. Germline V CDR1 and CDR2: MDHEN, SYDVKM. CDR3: CASSTPQVHNEQFF. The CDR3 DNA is TGTGCCAGCAGTACTCCCCAGGTACACAATGAGCAGTTCTTC.

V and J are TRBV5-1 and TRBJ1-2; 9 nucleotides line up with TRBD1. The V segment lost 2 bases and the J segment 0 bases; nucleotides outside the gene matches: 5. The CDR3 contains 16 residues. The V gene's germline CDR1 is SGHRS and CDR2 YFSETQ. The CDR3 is CASSFGQGITNYGYTF. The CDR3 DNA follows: TGCGCCAGCAGCTTCGGACAGGGGATAACTAACTATGGCTACACCTTC.

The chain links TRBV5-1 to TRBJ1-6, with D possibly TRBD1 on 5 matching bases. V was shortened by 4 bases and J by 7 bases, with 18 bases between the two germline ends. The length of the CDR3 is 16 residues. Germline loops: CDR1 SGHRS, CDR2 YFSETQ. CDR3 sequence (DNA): TGCGCCAGCAGCCCCCTGGGCCAGGGTAGGAATTCACCCCTCCACTTT. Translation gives CASSPLGQGRNSPLHF. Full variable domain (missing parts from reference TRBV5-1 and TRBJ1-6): KAGVTQTPRYLIKTRGQQVTLSCSPISGHRSVSWYQQTPGQGLQFLFEYFSETQRNKGNFPGRFSGRQFSNSRSEMNVSTLELGDSALYLCASSPLGQGRNSPLHFGNGTRLTVT.

This chain's CDR3 is CASSPRRTGQEKLFF. Here the CDR3 DNA reads TGTGCCAGTAGCCCAAGGAGGACAGGGCAAGAAAAACTGTTTTTT. The genes are TRBV19 and TRBJ1-4; 8 nucleotides match TRBD1. The CDR3 contains 15 residues. Trimming at V came to 6 bases and at J to 8 bases, leaving 11 bases not matched to a gene. Germline V gives CDR1 LNHDA, CDR2 SQIVND (reference sequence).

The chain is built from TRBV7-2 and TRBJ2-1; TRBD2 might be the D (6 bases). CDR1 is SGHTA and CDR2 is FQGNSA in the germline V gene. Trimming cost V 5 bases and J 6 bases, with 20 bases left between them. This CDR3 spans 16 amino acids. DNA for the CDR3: TGTGCCAGCAGCCCACTCCTCGGGACTGCCGCCAATGAGCAGTTCTTC. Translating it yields CASSPLLGTAANEQFF. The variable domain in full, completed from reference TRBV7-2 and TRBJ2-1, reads GAGVSQSPSNKVTEKGKDVELRCDPISGHTALYWYRQSLGQGLEFLIYFQGNSAPDKSGLPSDRFSAERTGGSVSTLTIQRTQQEDSAVYLCASSPLLGTAANEQFFGPGTRLTVL.

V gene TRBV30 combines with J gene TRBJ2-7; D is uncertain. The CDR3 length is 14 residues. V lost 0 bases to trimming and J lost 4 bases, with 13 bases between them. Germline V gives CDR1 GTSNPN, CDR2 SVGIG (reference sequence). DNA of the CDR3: TGTGCCTGGAGTGTAATTTTGAGTGGGTACGAGCAGTACTTC. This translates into CAWSVILSGYEQYF.

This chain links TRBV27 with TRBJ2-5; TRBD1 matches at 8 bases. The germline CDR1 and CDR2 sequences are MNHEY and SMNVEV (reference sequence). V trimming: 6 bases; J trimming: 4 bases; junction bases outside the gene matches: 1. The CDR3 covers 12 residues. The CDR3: CASSDRGETQYF. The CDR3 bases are TGTGCCAGCAGCGACAGGGGAGAGACCCAGTACTTC.

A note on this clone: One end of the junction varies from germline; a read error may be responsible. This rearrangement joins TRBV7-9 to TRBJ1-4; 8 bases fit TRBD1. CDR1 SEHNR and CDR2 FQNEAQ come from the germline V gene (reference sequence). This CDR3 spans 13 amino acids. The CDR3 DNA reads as TGTGCCAGCAGCTCCTTACAGGGGGAAACACTGTTTTTT. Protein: CASSSLQGETLFF.

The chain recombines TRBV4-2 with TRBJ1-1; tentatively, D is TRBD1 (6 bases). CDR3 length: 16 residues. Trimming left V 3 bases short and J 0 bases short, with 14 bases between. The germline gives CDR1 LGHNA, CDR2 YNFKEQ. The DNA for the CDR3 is TGTGCCAGCAGCCACTCTTGGACAGAGATGAACACTGAAGCTTTCTTT. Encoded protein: CASSHSWTEMNTEAFF.

CDR3 region: CASSLTGMNTEAFF. The CDR3 DNA sequence: TGCGCCAGCAGCCTGACAGGGATGAACACTGAAGCTTTCTTT. The V call is TRBV5-1, the J call TRBJ1-1; 7 nucleotides align to TRBD1. This CDR3 spans 14 amino acids. After removal of 4 bases from V and 0 bases from J, the junction contained 3 bases not matched to a gene. From germline, CDR1 is SGHRS and CDR2 YFSETQ.

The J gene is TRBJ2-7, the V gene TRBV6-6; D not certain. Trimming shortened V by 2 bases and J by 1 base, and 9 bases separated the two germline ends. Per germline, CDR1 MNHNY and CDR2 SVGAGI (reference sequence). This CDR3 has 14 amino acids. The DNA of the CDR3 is TGTGCCAGCAGTTACCCCGGCGGTTCCTACGAGCAGTACTTC. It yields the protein CASSYPGGSYEQYF.

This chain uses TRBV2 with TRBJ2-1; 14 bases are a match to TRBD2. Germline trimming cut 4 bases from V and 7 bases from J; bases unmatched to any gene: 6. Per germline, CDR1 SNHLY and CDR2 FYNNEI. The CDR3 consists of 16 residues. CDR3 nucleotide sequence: TGTGCCAGCAGTGGGACTAGCGGGGGGCCTATAAATGAGCAGTTCTTC. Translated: CASSGTSGGPINEQFF.

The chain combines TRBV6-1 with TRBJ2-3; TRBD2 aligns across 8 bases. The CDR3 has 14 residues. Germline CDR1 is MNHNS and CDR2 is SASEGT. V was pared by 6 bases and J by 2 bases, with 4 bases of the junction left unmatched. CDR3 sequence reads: CASRQRGYTDTQYF. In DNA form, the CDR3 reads TGTGCCAGCAGGCAGCGGGGGTACACAGATACGCAGTATTTT.

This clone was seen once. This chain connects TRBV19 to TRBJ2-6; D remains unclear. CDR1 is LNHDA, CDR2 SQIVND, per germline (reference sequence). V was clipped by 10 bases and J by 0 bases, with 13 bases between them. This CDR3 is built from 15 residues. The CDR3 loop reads CATTPMSSGANVLTF. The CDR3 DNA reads TGTGCCACTACACCAATGAGCTCTGGGGCCAACGTCCTGACTTTC.

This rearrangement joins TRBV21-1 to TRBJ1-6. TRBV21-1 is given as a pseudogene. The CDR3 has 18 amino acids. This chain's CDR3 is CASSSFLRMPWNNSPLHF. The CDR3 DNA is TGTGCCAGCAGCTCCTTTTTGCGAATGCCCTGGAATAATTCACCCCTCCACTTT.

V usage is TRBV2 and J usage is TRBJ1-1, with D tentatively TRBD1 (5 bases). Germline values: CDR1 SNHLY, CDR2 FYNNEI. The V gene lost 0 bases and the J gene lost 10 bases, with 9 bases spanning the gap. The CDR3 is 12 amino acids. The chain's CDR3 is CASSEAGTGAFF. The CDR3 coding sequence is TGTGCCAGCAGTGAAGCGGGGACGGGAGCTTTCTTT.